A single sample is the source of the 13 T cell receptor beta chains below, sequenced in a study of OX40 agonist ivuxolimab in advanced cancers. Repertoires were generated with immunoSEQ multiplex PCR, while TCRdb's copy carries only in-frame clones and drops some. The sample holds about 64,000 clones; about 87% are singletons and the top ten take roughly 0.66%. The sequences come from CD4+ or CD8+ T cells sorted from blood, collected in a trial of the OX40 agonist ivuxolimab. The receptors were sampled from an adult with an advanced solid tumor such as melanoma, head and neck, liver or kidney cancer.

The CDR3 bases are TGTGCCAGCAGTGACCCGGGACAGGGCGGGAATAAGGAGACCCAGTACTTC. As protein: CASSDPGQGGNKETQYF. The chain carries TRBV25-1 and TRBJ2-5; 9 bases are shared with TRBD1. V lost 3 bases and J lost 5; bases outside the gene matches: 13. CDR1 MGHDK and CDR2 SYGVNS come from the germline V gene. The CDR3 is 17 amino acids.

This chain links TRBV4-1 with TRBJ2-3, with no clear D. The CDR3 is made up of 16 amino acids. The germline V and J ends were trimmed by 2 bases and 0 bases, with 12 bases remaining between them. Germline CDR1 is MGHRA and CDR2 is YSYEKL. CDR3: CASSQQTLRSTDTQYF. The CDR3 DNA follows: TGCGCCAGCAGCCAACAAACCCTCCGTAGCACAGATACGCAGTATTTT.

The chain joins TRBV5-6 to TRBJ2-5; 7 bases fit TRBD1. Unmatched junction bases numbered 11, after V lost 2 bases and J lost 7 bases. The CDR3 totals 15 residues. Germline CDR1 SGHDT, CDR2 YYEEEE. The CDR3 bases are TGTGCCAGCAGCTTTCCTACAGGGGCGGCGGGGACCCAGTACTTC. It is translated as CASSFPTGAAGTQYF.

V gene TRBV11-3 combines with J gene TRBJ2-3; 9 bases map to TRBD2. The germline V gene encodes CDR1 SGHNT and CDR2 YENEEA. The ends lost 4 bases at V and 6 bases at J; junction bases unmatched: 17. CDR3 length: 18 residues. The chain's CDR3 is CASSSRTAGGPSGDTQYF. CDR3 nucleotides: TGTGCCAGCAGCTCCCGAACGGCGGGAGGGCCCTCGGGGGATACGCAGTATTTT.

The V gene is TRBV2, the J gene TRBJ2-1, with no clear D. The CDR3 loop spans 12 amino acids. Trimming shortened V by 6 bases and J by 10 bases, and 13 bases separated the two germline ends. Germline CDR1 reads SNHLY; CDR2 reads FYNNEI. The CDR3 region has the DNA TGTGCCAGCAGCCAAGTGGGTAGGGAGCAGTTCTTC. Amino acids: CASSQVGREQFF.

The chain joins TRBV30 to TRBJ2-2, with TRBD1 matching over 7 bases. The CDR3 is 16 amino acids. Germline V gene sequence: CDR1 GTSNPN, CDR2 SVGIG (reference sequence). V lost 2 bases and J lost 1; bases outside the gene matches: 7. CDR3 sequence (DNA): TGTGCCTGGAGTCTGGGCAGGACAGGGAACACCGGGGAGCTGTTTTTT. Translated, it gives CAWSLGRTGNTGELFF.

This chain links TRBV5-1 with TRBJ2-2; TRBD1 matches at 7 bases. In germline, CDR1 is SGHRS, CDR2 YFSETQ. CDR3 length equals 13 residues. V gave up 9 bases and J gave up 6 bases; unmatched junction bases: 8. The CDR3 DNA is TGCGCCACCCCGGACAGGCGGGCCGGGGAGCTGTTTTTT. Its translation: CATPDRRAGELFF.

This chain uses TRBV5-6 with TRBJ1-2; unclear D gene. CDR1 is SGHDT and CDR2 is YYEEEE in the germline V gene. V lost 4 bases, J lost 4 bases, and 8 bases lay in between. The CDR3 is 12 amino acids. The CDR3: CASSRPSYGYTF. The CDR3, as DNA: TGTGCCAGCAGCAGGCCAAGCTATGGCTACACCTTC.

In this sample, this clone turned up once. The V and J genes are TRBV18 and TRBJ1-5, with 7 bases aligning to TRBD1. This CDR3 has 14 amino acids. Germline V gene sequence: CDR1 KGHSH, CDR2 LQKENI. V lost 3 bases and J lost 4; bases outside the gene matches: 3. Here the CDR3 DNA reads TGTGCCAGCTCACCGGGACAGCAAAATCAGCCCCAGCATTTT. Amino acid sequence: CASSPGQQNQPQHF.

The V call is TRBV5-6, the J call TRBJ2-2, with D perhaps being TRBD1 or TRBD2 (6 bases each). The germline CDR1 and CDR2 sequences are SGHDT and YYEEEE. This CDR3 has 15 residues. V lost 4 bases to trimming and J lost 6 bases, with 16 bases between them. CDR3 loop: CASSPLGGAPGELFF. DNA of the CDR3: TGTGCCAGCAGCCCTCTGGGGGGCGCCCCCGGGGAGCTGTTTTTT.

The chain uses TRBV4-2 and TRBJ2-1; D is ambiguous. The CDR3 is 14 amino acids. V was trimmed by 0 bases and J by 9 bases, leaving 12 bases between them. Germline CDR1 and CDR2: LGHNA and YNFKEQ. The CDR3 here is CASSQDRFRSEQFF. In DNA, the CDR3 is TGTGCCAGCAGCCAAGATCGGTTTAGGAGTGAGCAGTTCTTC.

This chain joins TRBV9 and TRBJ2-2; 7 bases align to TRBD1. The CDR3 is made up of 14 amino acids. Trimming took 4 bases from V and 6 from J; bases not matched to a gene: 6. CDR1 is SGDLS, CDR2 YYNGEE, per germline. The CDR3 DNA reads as TGTGCCAGCAGCTCATACAGGGGCCCCGGGGAGCTGTTTTTT. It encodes CASSSYRGPGELFF.

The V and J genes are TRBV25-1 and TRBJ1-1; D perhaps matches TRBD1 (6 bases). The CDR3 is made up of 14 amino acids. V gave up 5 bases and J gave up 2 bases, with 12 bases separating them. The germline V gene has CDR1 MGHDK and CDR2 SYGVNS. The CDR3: CASSKGDLNTEAFF. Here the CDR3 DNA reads TGTGCCAGCAGTAAGGGGGACCTAAACACTGAAGCTTTCTTT.